These T cell receptor beta chains were read from a single sample in a study of T cells after yellow fever vaccination. A single record per CDR3 protein comes from TCRdb applying MiXCR to the 5' RACE reads. The sample has under 400,000 distinct CDR3 sequences, about 12% seen once. The sample in question was CD4+ T cells sorted from PBMCs, obtained 15 days after the yellow fever booster vaccination. Source of these receptors: a man younger than 30 who received the YFV17D yellow fever vaccine. CDR3s include the opening cysteine and the closing phenylalanine or tryptophan. D genes are given only for firm matches. Some rows mark clone size as missing; the rest say once, few, many or name a class of expanded clone.

j_gene: TRBJ2-3; v_gene: TRBV20-1; abundance: few; len: 12; d_gene: NA; CDR3nt: TGCAGTGCCGCTCAAGACGTAGATACGCAGTATTTT; CDR3aa: CSAAQDVDTQYF
j_gene: TRBJ2-1; v_gene: TRBV7-9; abundance: many; len: 14; d_gene: NA; CDR3nt: TGTGCCACCCCCCCAGGGAGCTCCTACAATGAGCAGTTCTTC; CDR3aa: CATPPGSSYNEQFF
j_gene: TRBJ2-6; v_gene: TRBV20-1; abundance: NA; len: 13; d_gene: NA; CDR3nt: TGCAGTGCCGTAGTGGGTGGGGCCAACGTCCTGACTTTC; CDR3aa: CSAVVGGANVLTF
j_gene: TRBJ2-3; v_gene: TRBV6-5; abundance: many; len: 16; d_gene: TRBD2; CDR3nt: TGTGCCAGCAGTTACTCTGGAAGCGGGGGGGCGGATACGCAGTATTTT; CDR3aa: CASSYSGSGGADTQYF
j_gene: TRBJ1-4; v_gene: TRBV20-1; abundance: few; len: 12; d_gene: NA; CDR3nt: TGCAGTGCTAGAGATCCGGGGGAAAAACTGTTTTTT; CDR3aa: CSARDPGEKLFF
j_gene: TRBJ2-1; v_gene: TRBV24-1; abundance: few; len: 17; d_gene: TRBD2; CDR3nt: TGTGCCACCAGTGCTTCGACTAGCGGGGGGGACTACACCCAGCAGTTCTTC; CDR3aa: CATSASTSGGDYTQQFF
j_gene: TRBJ2-1; v_gene: TRBV9; abundance: few; len: 13; d_gene: NA; CDR3nt: TGTGCCAGCAGCCTAAGCCCCCCTTCTGAGCAGTTCTTC; CDR3aa: CASSLSPPSEQFF
j_gene: TRBJ1-3; v_gene: TRBV5-1; abundance: NA; len: 15; d_gene: TRBD1; CDR3nt: TGCGCCAGCAGCTTGGACGGGACAGGAGGAAACACCATATATTTT; CDR3aa: CASSLDGTGGNTIYF
j_gene: TRBJ1-1; v_gene: TRBV20-1; abundance: few; len: 14; d_gene: TRBD1; CDR3nt: TGCAGTGCTCCCTCCGGGACAGGGTGGACTGAAGCTTTCTTT; CDR3aa: CSAPSGTGWTEAFF
j_gene: TRBJ1-1; v_gene: TRBV6-6; abundance: few; len: 14; d_gene: TRBD1; CDR3nt: TGTGCCAGCACCATACAGGGGAGGAACACTGAAGCTTTCTTT; CDR3aa: CASTIQGRNTEAFF
j_gene: TRBJ2-3; v_gene: TRBV2; abundance: NA; len: 14; d_gene: NA; CDR3nt: TGTGCCAGCAGGAGTGTAATTAGCACAGATACGCAGTATTTT; CDR3aa: CASRSVISTDTQYF
j_gene: TRBJ1-5; v_gene: TRBV12-3/TRBV12-4; abundance: NA; len: 13; d_gene: NA; CDR3nt: TGTGCCAGCAGGGACGGTAGCAATCAGCCCCAGCATTTT; CDR3aa: CASRDGSNQPQHF
j_gene: TRBJ2-3; v_gene: TRBV28; abundance: NA; len: 15; d_gene: NA; CDR3nt: TGTGCCAGCAGTCAACAGATCGGAGGTCCAGATACGCAGTATTTT; CDR3aa: CASSQQIGGPDTQYF
j_gene: TRBJ2-3; v_gene: TRBV4-3; abundance: few; len: 14; d_gene: TRBD2; CDR3nt: TGCGCCAGCAGCCAAGGACTAGCGGGCGATACGCAGTATTTT; CDR3aa: CASSQGLAGDTQYF
j_gene: TRBJ2-7; v_gene: TRBV20-1; abundance: few; len: 14; d_gene: TRBD2; CDR3nt: TGCAGTGCTCAAAGTCTAGCGGGGGCCTACGAGCAGTACTTC; CDR3aa: CSAQSLAGAYEQYF
j_gene: TRBJ2-7; v_gene: TRBV7-6; abundance: few; len: 15; d_gene: TRBD1; CDR3nt: TGTGCCAGCAGCACACTCAGGGGGTCGACCTACGAGCAGTACTTC; CDR3aa: CASSTLRGSTYEQYF
j_gene: TRBJ2-3; v_gene: TRBV10-3; abundance: NA; len: 12; d_gene: NA; CDR3nt: TGTGCCATCAAGGACCGGGCGGATACGCAGTATTTT; CDR3aa: CAIKDRADTQYF
j_gene: TRBJ2-5; v_gene: TRBV7-2; abundance: NA; len: 15; d_gene: NA; CDR3nt: TGTGCCAGCCTTCCGACGGGGGAAGGGTGGGAGACCCAGTACTTC; CDR3aa: CASLPTGEGWETQYF
j_gene: TRBJ1-2; v_gene: TRBV7-3; abundance: few; len: 15; d_gene: NA; CDR3nt: TGTGCCAGCAGCTTAAGACCCTGGGCAGGGGATGGCTACACCTTC; CDR3aa: CASSLRPWAGDGYTF
j_gene: TRBJ2-3; v_gene: TRBV7-3; abundance: few; len: 14; d_gene: NA; CDR3nt: TGTGCCAGCAGCTTAAACCCCCTAATTGGTACGCAGTATTTT; CDR3aa: CASSLNPLIGTQYF
j_gene: TRBJ1-1; v_gene: TRBV29-1; abundance: many; len: 8; d_gene: NA; CDR3nt: TGCAGTCCGGACACAGCTTTCTTT; CDR3aa: CSPDTAFF
j_gene: TRBJ2-1; v_gene: TRBV18; abundance: NA; len: 14; d_gene: NA; CDR3nt: TGTGCCAGCTCACCACAGCGGAAATACAATGAGCAGTTCTTC; CDR3aa: CASSPQRKYNEQFF
j_gene: TRBJ1-6; v_gene: TRBV12-2; abundance: few; len: 15; d_gene: NA; CDR3nt: TGTGCAAGTCGCGCCCTCGGTCAGATTAATTCACCCCTCCACTTT; CDR3aa: CASRALGQINSPLHF
j_gene: TRBJ1-4; v_gene: TRBV4-3; abundance: few; len: 19; d_gene: NA; CDR3nt: TGCGCCAGCAGCCCCCACCCCGCAGGGAAGGAGGGGTCTAATGAAAAACTGTTTTTT; CDR3aa: CASSPHPAGKEGSNEKLFF
j_gene: TRBJ1-5; v_gene: TRBV6-2/TRBV6-3; abundance: few; len: 12; d_gene: NA; CDR3nt: TGTGCCAGCAGGGGTAGCAATCAGCCCCAGCATTTT; CDR3aa: CASRGSNQPQHF